The clone carrying this T cell receptor (beta chain) was seen only a few times. Its antigen remains unidentified. The length of the CDR3 is 13 residues. With 0 bases removed from V and 6 bases from J, the gap between germline ends came to 8 bases. Germline CDR1 reads LGHNA; CDR2 reads YNFKEQ. The source of the sample is a study of identical twins. Study-wide points: Insertions ran lower in abundant cord blood beta clonotypes, though not in memory repertoires.

TCRdb reprocessed the 5' RACE reads with MiXCR, giving one entry per CDR3 protein. Of about 660,000 distinct CDR3 sequences listed, approximately 9% are singletons. This same sample was also taken into another study, of yellow fever vaccine responses in identical twins.

The sequenced material came from PBMCs. The TCR comes from a woman between 18 and 29 years old in good health. The V call is TRBV4-2, the J call TRBJ1-2; D not certain. The CDR3 DNA reads as TGTGCCAGCAGCCAAGACTCCGGGGATGGCTACACCTTC. This encodes CASSQDSGDGYTF.